This TCR beta chain derives from a study of naive and memory T cell subsets. Both TRBC1 and TRBC2 were covered by a beta constant-region primer of two equimolar oligonucleotides. The ligated cDNA underwent four PCR rounds using SP2 and nested alpha and beta constant-region primers. A 12-nucleotide UMI and the SP2 primer were added to the cDNA 3' end by oligonucleotide ligation. TCRdb reprocessed the UMI-ligation and nested PCR reads with MiXCR, giving one entry per CDR3 protein. Here the sample spans 98,000 or so distinct CDR3 sequences, roughly 14% being singletons. V trimming: 5 bases; J trimming: 0 bases; junction bases outside the gene matches: 3. There are 14 residues in the CDR3. Germline lookup yields CDR1 SGHAT and CDR2 FQNNGV. Findings and caveats of the study: Naive repertoires, especially CD8, held a few larger clonotypes, possibly memory cells re-expressing CD45RA. In CD4 and CD8 cells, diversity dropped from naive through EMRA. Clonotypes are single alpha or beta chains, not paired receptors.

Cells stained for CD3, CD4, CD8, CD45RA and CD27 were sorted into four subsets. Concerning this clonotype itself: Its specificity is not known.

Sequencing was performed on naive CD8+ T cells from blood. This clonotype was obtained from a human donor in good health. The chain is built from TRBV11-2 and TRBJ1-1; 7 positions match TRBD1. CDR3 nucleotides: TGTGCCAGCAGCGCGGGACAGCTGAACACTGAAGCTTTCTTT. As protein: CASSAGQLNTEAFF.